This T cell receptor beta chain was profiled in a study of Graves' ophthalmopathy and Graves' hyperthyroidism. Study background: Hyperthyroidism qualified as stable when ophthalmopathy did not develop within 18 months of follow-up. Study observations and caveats: Detection in blood was also observed for most expanded thyroid clonotypes above 0.001 frequency.

This clonotype was seen at least ten times. Antigen: not known. People with hyperthyroidism were aged 18 to 65 and newly diagnosed, under 2 months' duration. Establishment of the diagnosis relied upon clinical symptoms, serum thyroxine, TRAb, thyroid ultrasound and orbital computed tomography. As the template, RNA transcripts were used to amplify TCR beta CDR3 regions. Amplification began with first-round RT-PCR using HTBI primers, then second-round multiplex PCR was performed. TCRdb processed the multiplex PCR reads anew with MiXCR; each CDR3 protein has one entry. In the table there are roughly 600,000 distinct CDR3 sequences, under 45% of which are singletons. The V gene end was trimmed by 0 bases and the J gene end by 10 bases; junction bases not matched to a gene: 9. From germline, CDR1 is MNHEY and CDR2 SVGAGI. The CDR3 is 15 amino acids.

The receptor's source is an adult man with Graves' hyperthyroidism. The chain recombines TRBV6-5 with TRBJ1-2; 9 bases line up with TRBD1. Input material: peripheral blood or thyroid tissue (not recorded which). The CDR3 nucleotides are TGTGCCAGCAGTTACTCGCGCACAGGGGGCGAGGACTACACCTTC. Translated, it gives CASSYSRTGGEDYTF.